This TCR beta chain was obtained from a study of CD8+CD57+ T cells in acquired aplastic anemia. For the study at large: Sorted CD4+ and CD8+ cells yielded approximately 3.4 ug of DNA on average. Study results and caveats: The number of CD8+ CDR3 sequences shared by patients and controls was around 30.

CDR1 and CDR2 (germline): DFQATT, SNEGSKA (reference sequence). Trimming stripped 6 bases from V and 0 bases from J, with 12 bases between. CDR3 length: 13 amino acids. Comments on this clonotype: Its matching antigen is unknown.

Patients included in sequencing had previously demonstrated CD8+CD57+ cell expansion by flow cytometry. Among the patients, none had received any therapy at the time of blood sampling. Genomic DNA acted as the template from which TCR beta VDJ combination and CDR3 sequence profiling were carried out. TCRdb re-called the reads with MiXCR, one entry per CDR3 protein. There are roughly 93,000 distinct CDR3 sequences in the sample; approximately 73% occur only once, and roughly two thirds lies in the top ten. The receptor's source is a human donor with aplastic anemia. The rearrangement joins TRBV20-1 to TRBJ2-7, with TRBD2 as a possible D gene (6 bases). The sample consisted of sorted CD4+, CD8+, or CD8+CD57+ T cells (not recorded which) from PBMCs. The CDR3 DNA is TGCAGTGCAGGGGCGGGATACTCCTACGAGCAGTACTTC. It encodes CSAGAGYSYEQYF.